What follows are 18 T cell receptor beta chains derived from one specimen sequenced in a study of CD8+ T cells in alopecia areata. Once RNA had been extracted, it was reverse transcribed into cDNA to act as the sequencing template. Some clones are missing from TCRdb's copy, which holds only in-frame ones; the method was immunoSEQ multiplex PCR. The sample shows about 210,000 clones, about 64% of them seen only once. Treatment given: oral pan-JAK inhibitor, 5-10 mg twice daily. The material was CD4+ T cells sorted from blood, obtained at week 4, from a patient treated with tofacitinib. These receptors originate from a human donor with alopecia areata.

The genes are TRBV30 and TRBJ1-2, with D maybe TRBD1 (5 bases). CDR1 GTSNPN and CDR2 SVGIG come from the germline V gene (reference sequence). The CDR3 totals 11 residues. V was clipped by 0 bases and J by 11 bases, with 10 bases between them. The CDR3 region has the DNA TGTGCCTGGAGTGTAGCGGGGGGGTACACCTTC. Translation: CAWSVAGGYTF.

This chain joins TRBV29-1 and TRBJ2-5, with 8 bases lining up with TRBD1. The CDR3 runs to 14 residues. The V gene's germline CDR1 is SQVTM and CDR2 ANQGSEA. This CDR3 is CSAAKAGGSETQYF. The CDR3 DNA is TGCAGTGCCGCCAAGGCAGGGGGCTCGGAGACCCAGTACTTC.

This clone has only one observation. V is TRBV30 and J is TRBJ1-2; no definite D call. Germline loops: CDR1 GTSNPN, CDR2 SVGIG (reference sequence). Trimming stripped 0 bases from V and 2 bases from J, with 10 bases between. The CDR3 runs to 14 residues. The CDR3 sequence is CAWSVLGRNYGYTF. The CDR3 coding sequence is TGTGCCTGGAGTGTACTGGGGAGAAACTATGGCTACACCTTC.

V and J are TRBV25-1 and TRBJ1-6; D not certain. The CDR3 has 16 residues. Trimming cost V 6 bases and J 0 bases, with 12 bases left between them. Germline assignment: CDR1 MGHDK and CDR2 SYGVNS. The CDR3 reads CASRDDLSSYNSPLHF. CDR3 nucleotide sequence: TGTGCCAGCAGGGACGACCTAAGCTCCTATAATTCACCCCTCCACTTT.

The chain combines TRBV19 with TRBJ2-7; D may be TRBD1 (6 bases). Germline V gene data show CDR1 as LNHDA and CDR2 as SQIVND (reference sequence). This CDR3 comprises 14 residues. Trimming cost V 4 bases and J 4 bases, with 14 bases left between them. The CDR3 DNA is TGTGCCAGTAGTAGCCCGGGCAGGGGATACGAGCAGTACTTC. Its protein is CASSSPGRGYEQYF.

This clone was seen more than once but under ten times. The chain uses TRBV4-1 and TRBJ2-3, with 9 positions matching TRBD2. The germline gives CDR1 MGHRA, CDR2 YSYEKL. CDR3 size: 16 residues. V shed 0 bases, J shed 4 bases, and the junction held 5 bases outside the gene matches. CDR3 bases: TGCGCCAGCAGCCAAGATCGGGCGGGGGGGGCAGATACGCAGTATTTT. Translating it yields CASSQDRAGGADTQYF.

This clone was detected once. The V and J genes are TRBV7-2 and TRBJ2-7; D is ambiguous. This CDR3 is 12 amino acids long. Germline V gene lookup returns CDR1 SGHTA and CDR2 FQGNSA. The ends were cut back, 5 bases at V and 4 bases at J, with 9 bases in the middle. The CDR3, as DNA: TGTGCCAGCAGCCTCGATCTTTACGAGCAGTACTTC. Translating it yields CASSLDLYEQYF.

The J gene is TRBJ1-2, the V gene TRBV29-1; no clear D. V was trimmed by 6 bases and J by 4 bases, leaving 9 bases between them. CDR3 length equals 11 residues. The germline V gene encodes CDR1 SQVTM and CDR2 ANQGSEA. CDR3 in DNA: TGCAGCGTGGACCGAGGCTATGGCTACACCTTC. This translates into CSVDRGYGYTF.

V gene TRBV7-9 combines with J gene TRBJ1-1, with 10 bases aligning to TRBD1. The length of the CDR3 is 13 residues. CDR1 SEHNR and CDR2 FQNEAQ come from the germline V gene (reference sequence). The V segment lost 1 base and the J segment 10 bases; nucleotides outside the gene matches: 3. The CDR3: CASSLGTGGSAFF. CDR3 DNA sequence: TGTGCCAGCAGCTTAGGGACAGGGGGTTCAGCTTTCTTT.

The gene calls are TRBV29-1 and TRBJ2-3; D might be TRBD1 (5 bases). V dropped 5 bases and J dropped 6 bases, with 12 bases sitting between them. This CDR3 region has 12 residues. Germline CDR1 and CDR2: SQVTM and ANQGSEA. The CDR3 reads CSVRPRADTQYF. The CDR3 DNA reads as TGCAGCGTTCGGCCCAGGGCGGATACGCAGTATTTT.

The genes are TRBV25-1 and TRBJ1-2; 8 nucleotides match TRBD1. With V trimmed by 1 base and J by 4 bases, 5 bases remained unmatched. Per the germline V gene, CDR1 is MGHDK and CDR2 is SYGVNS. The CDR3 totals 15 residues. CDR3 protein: CASSESGTGFYGYTF. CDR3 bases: TGTGCCAGCAGTGAATCCGGGACAGGATTCTATGGCTACACCTTC.

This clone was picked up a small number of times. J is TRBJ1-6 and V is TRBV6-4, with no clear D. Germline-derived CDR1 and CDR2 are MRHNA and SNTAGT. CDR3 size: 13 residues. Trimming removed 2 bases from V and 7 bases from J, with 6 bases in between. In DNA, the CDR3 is TGTGCCAGCAGTGACCGCGGGAATTCACCCCTCCACTTT. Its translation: CASSDRGNSPLHF.

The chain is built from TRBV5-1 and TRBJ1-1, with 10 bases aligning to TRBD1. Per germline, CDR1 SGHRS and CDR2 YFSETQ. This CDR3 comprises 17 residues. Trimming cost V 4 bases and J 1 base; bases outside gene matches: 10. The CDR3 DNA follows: TGCGCCAGCAGCACTTCAGGACAGGGGGTTTCGAACACTGAAGCTTTCTTT. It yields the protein CASSTSGQGVSNTEAFF.

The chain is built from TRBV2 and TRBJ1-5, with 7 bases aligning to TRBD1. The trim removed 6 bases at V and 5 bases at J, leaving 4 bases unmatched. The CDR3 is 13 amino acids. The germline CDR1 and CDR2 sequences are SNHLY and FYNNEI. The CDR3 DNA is TGTGCCAGCAGGAGGGGGCCCTATCAGCCCCAGCATTTT. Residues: CASRRGPYQPQHF.

In DNA, the CDR3 is TGTGCCAGCAGGGACGGGCAGGGGGCGAGTGGCTACACCTTC. Translating it yields CASRDGQGASGYTF. The V call is TRBV5-8, the J call TRBJ1-2; 8 bases map to TRBD1. Trimming cost V 5 bases and J 7 bases; bases outside gene matches: 10. Germline V gene lookup returns CDR1 SGHTS and CDR2 YDEGEE. The CDR3 runs 14 residues.

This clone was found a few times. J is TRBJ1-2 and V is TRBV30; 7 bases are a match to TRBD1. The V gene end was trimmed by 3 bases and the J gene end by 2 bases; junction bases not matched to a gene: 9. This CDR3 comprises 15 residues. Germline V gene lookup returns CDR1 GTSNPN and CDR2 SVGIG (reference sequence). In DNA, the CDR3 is TGTGCCTGGAGACGTGGAGGGGGCGCAAACTATGGCTACACCTTC. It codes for CAWRRGGGANYGYTF.

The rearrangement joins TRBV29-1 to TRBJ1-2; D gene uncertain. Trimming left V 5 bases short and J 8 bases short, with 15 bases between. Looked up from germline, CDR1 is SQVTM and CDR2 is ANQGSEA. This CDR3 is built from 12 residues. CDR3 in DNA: TGCAGCGTTTGTGACACCTCCTGGGGCTACACCTTC. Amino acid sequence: CSVCDTSWGYTF.

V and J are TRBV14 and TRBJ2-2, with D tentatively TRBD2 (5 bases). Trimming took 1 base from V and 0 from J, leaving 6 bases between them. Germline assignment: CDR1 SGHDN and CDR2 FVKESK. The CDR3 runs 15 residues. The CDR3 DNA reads TGTGCCAGCAGCCAAGGGACTTCGAACACCGGGGAGCTGTTTTTT. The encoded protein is CASSQGTSNTGELFF.